The rows below give T cell receptor beta chains drawn from one sample of a study of CD8 T cells in Susac syndrome. TCRdb re-called the immunoSEQ multiplex PCR reads through MiXCR, storing one row per CDR3 protein. Counted here are a few hundred thousand distinct CDR3 sequences, just over 90% occurring once; the ten biggest clones make up 0.065%. Sample: CD4+ T cells from PBMCs. The receptors here all came from a human donor with multiple sclerosis. CDR3s include the opening cysteine and the closing phenylalanine or tryptophan. The D gene is left open where the match is weak. The size entry is marked missing in some rows and otherwise reads once, few, many or a size class.

j_gene: TRBJ2-5
v_gene: TRBV4-1
d_gene: .
abundance: .
CDR3aa: CASSQAGLQETQYF
CDR3nt: TGCGCCAGCAGCCAAGCAGGACTGCAGGAGACCCAGTACTTC

j_gene: TRBJ1-2
v_gene: TRBV12-3/TRBV12-4
d_gene: .
abundance: .
CDR3aa: CASLLGGGGDGYTF
CDR3nt: TGTGCCAGCCTCCTGGGTGGGGGCGGCGATGGCTACACCTTC

j_gene: TRBJ2-1
v_gene: TRBV11-3
d_gene: TRBD1
abundance: .
CDR3aa: CASSSMKSRDRGPAYNEQFF
CDR3nt: TGTGCCAGCAGCTCAATGAAGTCCCGGGACAGGGGCCCTGCCTACAATGAGCAGTTCTTC

j_gene: TRBJ1-1
v_gene: TRBV5-1
d_gene: .
abundance: .
CDR3aa: CASSLVGGTTEAFF
CDR3nt: TGCGCCAGCAGCTTGGTCGGGGGAACCACTGAAGCTTTCTTT

j_gene: TRBJ1-1
v_gene: TRBV9
d_gene: .
abundance: .
CDR3aa: CASSTGPENTEAFF
CDR3nt: TGTGCCAGCAGCACGGGACCGGAAAACACTGAAGCTTTCTTT

j_gene: TRBJ2-5
v_gene: TRBV10-3
d_gene: .
abundance: .
CDR3aa: CAISDGSQETQYF
CDR3nt: TGTGCCATCAGTGACGGGTCGCAAGAGACCCAGTACTTC

j_gene: TRBJ1-3
v_gene: TRBV18
d_gene: TRBD1
abundance: .
CDR3aa: CASSPGTAVSGNTIYF
CDR3nt: TGTGCCAGCTCCCCCGGGACAGCCGTCTCTGGAAACACCATATATTTT

j_gene: TRBJ2-4
v_gene: TRBV24-1
d_gene: .
abundance: few
CDR3aa: CATSDFQNIQYF
CDR3nt: TGTGCCACCAGTGATTTCCAAAACATTCAGTACTTC

j_gene: TRBJ2-1
v_gene: TRBV6-1
d_gene: TRBD2
abundance: .
CDR3aa: CAKEPSPGLRSNEQFF
CDR3nt: TGTGCCAAAGAGCCCTCTCCGGGACTACGTTCCAATGAGCAGTTCTTC

j_gene: TRBJ1-2
v_gene: TRBV29-1
d_gene: TRBD1
abundance: once
CDR3aa: CSVEGDREDQGNYGYTF
CDR3nt: TGCAGCGTTGAGGGGGACAGGGAGGATCAAGGCAACTATGGCTACACCTTC